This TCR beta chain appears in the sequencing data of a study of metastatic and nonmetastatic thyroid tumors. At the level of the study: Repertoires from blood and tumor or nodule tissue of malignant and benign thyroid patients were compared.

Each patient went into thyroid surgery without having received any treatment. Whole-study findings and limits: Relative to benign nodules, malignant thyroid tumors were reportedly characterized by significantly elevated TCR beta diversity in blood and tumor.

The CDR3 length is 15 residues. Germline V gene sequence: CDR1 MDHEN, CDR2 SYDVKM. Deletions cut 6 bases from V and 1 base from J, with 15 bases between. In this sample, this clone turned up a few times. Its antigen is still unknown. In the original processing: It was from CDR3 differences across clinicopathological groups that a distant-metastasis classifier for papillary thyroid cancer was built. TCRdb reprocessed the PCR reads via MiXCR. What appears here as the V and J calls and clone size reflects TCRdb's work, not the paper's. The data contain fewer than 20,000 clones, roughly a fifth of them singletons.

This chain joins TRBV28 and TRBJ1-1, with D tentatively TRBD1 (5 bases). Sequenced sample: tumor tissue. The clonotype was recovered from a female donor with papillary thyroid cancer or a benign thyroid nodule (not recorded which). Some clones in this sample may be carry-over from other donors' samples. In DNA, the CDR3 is TGTGCCAGCAGCCCATGGGGGGAGCAGAACACTGAAGCTTTCTTT. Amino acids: CASSPWGEQNTEAFF.